The clone carrying this T cell receptor (beta chain) was counted many times. Its antigen remains unknown. This specimen belongs to a study of T cell repertoires in cytomegalovirus infection. Findings of the study overall: Totalled public TCR beta family frequency picked out people who carried CMV plus the relevant HLA. HLA-C-restricted TCR beta clonotypes specific for CMV led the ex vivo response.

MiXCR, applied by TCRdb to the reads, yields one record per CDR3 protein. The sample yields 900,000 to 950,000 distinct CDR3 sequences, more than 25% seen once. This CDR3 contains 14 residues. V lost 3 bases to trimming and J lost 0 bases, with 6 bases between them. Germline V gives CDR1 SGHVS, CDR2 FQNEAQ. The sequence came from a human donor in good health (CMV status not recorded). Some clones in this sample may be carry-over from other donors' samples. Source: cultured CD8+ T cells from PBMCs, taken from culture after CMV antigen stimulation. This chain links TRBV7-8 with TRBJ2-1, with D unresolved. The CDR3 here is CASSFILSYNEQFF. DNA of the CDR3: TGTGCCAGCAGCTTTATTCTCTCCTACAATGAGCAGTTCTTC. The entire variable domain, with the rest obtained from reference TRBV7-8 and TRBJ2-1, is as follows: GAGVSQSPRYKVAKRGQDVALRCDPISGHVSLFWYQQALGQGPEFLTYFQNEAQLDKSGLPSDRFFAERPEGSVSTLKIQRTQQEDSAVYLCASSFILSYNEQFFGPGTRLTVL.